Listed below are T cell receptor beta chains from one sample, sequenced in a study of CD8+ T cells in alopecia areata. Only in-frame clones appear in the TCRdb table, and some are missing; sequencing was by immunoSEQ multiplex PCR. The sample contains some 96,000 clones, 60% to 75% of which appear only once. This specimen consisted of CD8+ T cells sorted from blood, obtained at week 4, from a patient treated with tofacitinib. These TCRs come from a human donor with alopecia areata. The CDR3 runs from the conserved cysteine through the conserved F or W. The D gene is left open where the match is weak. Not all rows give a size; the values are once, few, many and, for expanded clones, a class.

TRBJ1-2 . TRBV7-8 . TGTGCCAGCAGCTTAGGTATGGATGGCTACACCTTC CASSLGMDGYTF
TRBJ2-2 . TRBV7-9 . TGTGCCAGCAGCCTAGGGGCCGGGGAGCTGTTTTTT CASSLGAGELFF
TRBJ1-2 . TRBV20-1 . TGCAGTGCCGAGCACTATGGCTACACCTTC CSAEHYGYTF
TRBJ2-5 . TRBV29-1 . TGCAGCGTACTGGATTCGCATTTGTGGACCCAGTACTTC CSVLDSHLWTQYF
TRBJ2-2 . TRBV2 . TGTGCCAGCAGTGAAGTCACCGGGGAGCTGTTTTTT CASSEVTGELFF
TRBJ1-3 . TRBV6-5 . TGTGCCAGCAGGGCTGGAAAAACCATATATTTT CASRAGKTIYF
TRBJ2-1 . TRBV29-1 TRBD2 TGCAGTGCCGCTGGGCGGGGGGGCCGGAATGAGCAGTTCTTC CSAAGRGGRNEQFF
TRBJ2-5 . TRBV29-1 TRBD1 TGCAGCGTCCACCGGGCCGGACAGGGAGAGACCCAGTACTTC CSVHRAGQGETQYF
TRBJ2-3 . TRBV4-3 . TGCGCCAGCAGCCAGAGAGGGGAAGTGAGCACAGATACGCAGTATTTT CASSQRGEVSTDTQYF
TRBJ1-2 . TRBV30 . TGTGCCTGGATGTACGTCAATCCGGACTATGGCTACACCTTC CAWMYVNPDYGYTF
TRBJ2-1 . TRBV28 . TGTGCCAGCAGTTCGGGACTTGACCAGTTCTTC CASSSGLDQFF
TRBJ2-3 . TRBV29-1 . TGCAGCGTTGTGGTGGGAGTTTTGAGCACAGATACGCAGTATTTT CSVVVGVLSTDTQYF
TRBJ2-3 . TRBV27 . TGTGCCAGCAGTAAAGGGGGCACAGATACGCAGTATTTT CASSKGGTDTQYF
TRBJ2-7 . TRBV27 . TGTGCCAGCAGTCTGGGGGCGGGGCACTACGAGCAGTACTTC CASSLGAGHYEQYF
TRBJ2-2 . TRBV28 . TGTGCCAGCAGTTCCAGGGGCCCGAGGGCCGGGGAGCTGTTTTTT CASSSRGPRAGELFF
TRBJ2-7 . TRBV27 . TGTGCCAGCAGTGCAAAAAAGGGGGTCTACGAGCAGTACTTC CASSAKKGVYEQYF
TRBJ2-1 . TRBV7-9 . TGTGCCAGCAGCCTGGGACTTAATGAGCAGTTCTTC CASSLGLNEQFF
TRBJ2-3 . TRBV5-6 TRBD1 TGTGCCAGCAGCGTGCTCCGGGACAGGGTTGCAGATACGCAGTATTTT CASSVLRDRVADTQYF
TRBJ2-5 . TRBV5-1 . TGCGCCAGCAGCTCCAACCCAGGGGGGACTAAAGAGACCCAGTACTTC CASSSNPGGTKETQYF
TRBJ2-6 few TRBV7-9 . TGTGCCAGCAGCCCTCACGTGGGCTCTGGGGCCAACGTCCTGACTTTC CASSPHVGSGANVLTF
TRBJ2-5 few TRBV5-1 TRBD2 TGTGCCAGCGGGGGACTCACTTCCGAAGAGACCCAGTACTTC CASGGLTSEETQYF
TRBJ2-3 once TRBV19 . TGTGCCAGTAGTATAGGCGGCCTGGGAGATACGCAGTATTTT CASSIGGLGDTQYF
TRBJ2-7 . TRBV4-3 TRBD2 TGCGCCAGCAGCCAGGGTACTAGCGGGAGAGTCTACGAGCAGTACTTC CASSQGTSGRVYEQYF
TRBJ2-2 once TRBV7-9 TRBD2 TGTGCCAGCAGCTCACTCAGCGGGAGGAACACCGGGGAGCTGTTTTTT CASSSLSGRNTGELFF
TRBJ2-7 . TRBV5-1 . TGCGCCAGCAGCTTGGCTCTAACGTTGTCCTACGAGCAGTACTTC CASSLALTLSYEQYF
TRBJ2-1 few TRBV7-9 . TGTGCCAGCAGCTTAGCGCGGAATGAGCAGTTCTTC CASSLARNEQFF
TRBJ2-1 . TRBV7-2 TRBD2 TGTGCCAGCAGCTTAGGGCTAGCGGGAGATCCCCGTGAGCAGTTCTTC CASSLGLAGDPREQFF
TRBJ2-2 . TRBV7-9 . TGTGCCAGCAGCCGAATCCCCGACATCCTGAACACCGGGGAGCTGTTTTTT CASSRIPDILNTGELFF
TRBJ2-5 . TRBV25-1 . TGTGCCAGCACCGAATGGGGGGCTAATAGGGCCCAGTACTTC CASTEWGANRAQYF
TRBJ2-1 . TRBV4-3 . TGCGCCAGCAGCCAAGGAATCGGCTATATCTACAATGAGCAGTTCTTC CASSQGIGYIYNEQFF
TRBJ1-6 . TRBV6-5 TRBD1 TGTGCCAGCAGTTACGGACAGGGGAATTCACCCCTCCACTTT CASSYGQGNSPLHF
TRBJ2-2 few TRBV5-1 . TGCGCCAGCAGCTCGGGGGAGACTCCTCTCGGGGAGCTGTTTTTT CASSSGETPLGELFF
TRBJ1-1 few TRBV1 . TGCACCAGCAGCCCCCGGGAAGGGAGGGATTACACTGAAGCTTTCTTT CTSSPREGRDYTEAFF